This paragraph reports one TCR beta chain. This clone was seen more than once but under ten times. The clone's antigen remains unknown. No much larger clone exists at a distance of one base, and base qualities are not known. The cohort was made up of 666 healthy bone marrow donors. At the time of sampling, every cohort member was nominally healthy, though immune exposures that went unrecorded were likely present. The donor tested CMV seronegative, placing the donor among the 350 to 400 seronegative members of the cohort. Each donor provided a peripheral blood sample, and peripheral blood mononuclear cells were used for TCR beta sequencing. Genomic DNA was extracted from the blood cell samples with the Qiagen DNeasy Blood Extraction Kit. The data belong to a study of cytomegalovirus exposure and HLA in healthy donors (dated by TCRdb to between 2016 and 2019). Describing the broader study: According to an earlier analysis of 587 of the donors, some 170 million T cells yielded 90 million to 140 million unique TCR beta sequences and about 300 Gb of sequence data. The aim of the study was to test whether cataloging public T cell receptors could identify signatures of past pathogen exposure. HLA typing included class I and class II loci at four-digit resolution. Donor age, sex, ethnicity and CMV serostatus were compiled alongside the repertoire data. In a later analysis, previously published TCR beta repertoires from 500 to 750 donors were re-analyzed and high-resolution HLA genotyping was added so that TCR occurrence patterns could be studied. The study combined high-throughput TCR immunosequencing, statistical association of individual TCRs with disease status, and machine learning to predict cytomegalovirus infection status. The number of typed donors differed by locus: about 620-640 for A, B, C, DRB1 and DQB1; 500 to 550 for DQA1; some 610 for DPA1; and roughly 470 for DPB1. Four or five DR-DQ haplotypes were handled as single units for association and clustering because linkage in the cohort was strong. A separate validation cohort of 100 to 150 different subjects was used in addition to the roughly 670-subject first cohort. Among around 400 genotyped donors of the cohort, an average of around 240,000 unique TCR beta nucleotide sequences was sequenced per donor, of which 15% to 20% were non-productive. Rather than using new phenotypic data, the later analysis identified candidate immune exposures from TCR beta sequences and from how often those sequences occurred across donors. The T cell repertoires of around 670 subjects were profiled by immunosequencing and related to cytomegalovirus serostatus. Approximately 310 gigabases of sequencing data and some 85 million unique TCR sequences were included in an early release covering about 700 HLA-typed donors. In an earlier analysis of around 540 of the donors, high-throughput TCR beta sequencing was used to judge whether each TCR beta V gene segment behaved as functional or pseudogenic. Of the roughly 400 genotyped donors, around 81% fell in the genetic ancestry cluster associated with self-reported Caucasian donors. All discovery cohort repertoires had been generated using a single sequencing platform. Genome-wide SNP genotypes for about three fifths of the roughly 700 donors were used in a later genetic analysis, which treated that subset as a discovery cohort.

The library was built by means of the immunoSEQ multiplex PCR assay. The multiplex PCR relied on a mix of 60 forward primers for TCR Vbeta segments and 13 reverse primers for TCR Jbeta segments. The CDR3 region of rearranged TCR beta genes was amplified from genomic DNA with a multiplex PCR assay. The Illumina HiSeq System was used to sequence the amplified TCR beta libraries as 87-base-pair reads. Per the authors' processing: A later analysis tallied 70 million to 100 million unique TCR beta chains across the 640 or so repertoires, and roughly 11 million of those chains were shared by two or more donors. A nearest-neighbor algorithm error-corrected the raw reads and collapsed the reads into unique sequences, merging closely related sequences to remove PCR and sequencing errors. Alignment of CDR3 sequences to IMGT reference sequences was used to assign V, D and J gene segments. For a sequence to be retained, a match of at least six nucleotides to both a V gene segment and a J gene segment was required. A rearrangement was called productive if the CDR3 had no stop codons and remained in frame with V and J, and every other rearrangement was called non-productive. Following IMGT convention, CDR3 was defined as the stretch from the second conserved V-encoded cysteine up to the conserved J-encoded phenylalanine. The earlier analysis of 500 to 750 of the donors excluded any sequence lacking an unambiguous match to a single V gene segment. An earlier analysis of fewer than 750 of the donors classified V segments as functional when productive rearrangements were above 56.7% and as segregating when the standard deviation between donors was above 5%. A statistical classification framework was developed to diagnose cytomegalovirus status using the catalog of TCR beta chain sequences. In a later analysis, TCR nucleotide sequences were compared against IMGT/GENE-DB human TR gene sequences so that V and J genes could be assigned. A later analysis assigned CDR3 sequences and most-parsimonious VDJ recombination scenarios with the TCRdist pipeline. A later analysis defined each TCR beta chain by its CDR3 amino acid sequence plus V-gene family, and excluded reads lacking a unique V-gene family. As a way to deal with suspected cross-contamination and a sequencing artifact, a later analysis dropped more than 500 nucleotide sequences that were highly shared and had low generation probability. In a later analysis, a clonal expansion index was calculated for each public chain from normalized within-repertoire ranks of inferred template counts. In a later analysis, generation probabilities were computed using a VDJ recombination model fitted to out-of-frame rearrangements, and the results were checked against IGoR. In a later analysis, hypergeometric tests were used to score TCR-TCR, TCR-HLA and TCR-CMV co-occurrence, with a repertoire-size bias correction applied to TCR pairs. A later analysis estimated false discovery rates by permuting HLA or CMV assignments 20 times. In a later analysis, co-occurring TCRs were grouped with DBSCAN, and TCRdist sequence similarity was added when clustering was performed within HLA-allele-positive subsets. Co-occurrence clustering excluded repertoires with fewer than 30,000 or more than 120,000 public chains, plus five with anomalous nucleotide sharing. TCRdb took this table from immuneACCESS and kept in-frame rearrangements with V and J called. Such tables lack part of the clones; where checked against another copy, unresolved V genes explain under half of the gap, and the rest is unexplained. V and J calls and clone size are given by that table; D and trimming were obtained from the DNA. The sample has 60,000 or so clones on record, 65% to 85% of them singletons. The biggest ten clones account for 2.5% of the sample.

CDR1 and CDR2 are drawn from the germline V gene: MDHEN, SYDVKM. The CDR3 sequence holds 12 residues, the cysteine and phenylalanine included. Of the read, only the CDR3 DNA is kept; its 36 bases are in frame from base 1. The V end gives up 6 bases and the J end 8 bases, leaving 6 bases in the junction not matched to a gene. The investigation overall reported the following: In a later analysis, several top co-occurrence clusters were reported to appear linked to parvovirus B19, influenza, CMV and Epstein-Barr virus. Presence/absence analyses assumed roughly uniform sequencing depth across donors, an assumption that may not hold. Immune exposure information for the cohort was limited to CMV serostatus. A further reported finding was that TCR beta sequences accurately predicted the HLA-A and HLA-B alleles for most subjects in the first cohort. In vitro tests confirmed that a few of the cytomegalovirus-associated TCR beta chains recognize cytomegalovirus antigens. Assigning TCR associations to individual alleles was difficult when HLA alleles, especially DR and DQ, strongly co-occurred. According to a later genetic analysis, donors in an Asian-associated ancestry cluster had fewer N-insertions in productive TCRs than the approximately 670-donor mean. Cytomegalovirus status was reported to be diagnosed by the classifier with high specificity and sensitivity in both the original and validation cohorts. Because counts were too low, roughly 17 rarely observed V segments, including chromosome 9 orphons, were left out of the earlier analysis of 587 of the donors. While some public TCRs were present in many individuals, most TCR sequences turned up only very rarely across donors. Because some donors lacked HLA typing at each locus, the association tests relied only on the typed subset. In an earlier analysis of approximately 600 of the donors, most TCR beta V segments were observed in productive rearrangements about 90% or about 30% of the time, broadly matching IMGT annotations. A later analysis found that TCR association rates varied across HLA loci, with DRB1 alleles showing the most associated TCRs and HLA-C alleles the fewest. The 87-base-pair reads could not distinguish some IMGT-functional V segments, including TRBV6-2 and TRBV6-3, so those segments were excluded. Correlated functional status among segregating V segments might reflect linkage disequilibrium, but an unknown experimental factor could not be ruled out. In a later analysis, HLA-associated TCR beta chains were found to be more clonally expanded and to have lower generation probabilities than equally common non-associated chains. In a later analysis, some 17,000 TCR beta sequences were associated with specific HLA alleles at a false discovery rate of 0.05. Only TCR beta chains were sequenced in this cohort, and the absence of alpha or paired-chain data limited detectable features. According to a later analysis, most CMV-associated TCR beta chains appeared to be HLA-restricted, and the HLA associations seemed to be driven largely by CMV exposure. A cluster of highly shared sequence variants was judged likely to represent a technical artifact of the sequencing pipeline. According to the authors, the approach could potentially be generalized to other disease states and immunological phenotypes. A total of roughly 160 TCR beta chains were listed by the study as associated with cytomegalovirus. A later genetic analysis associated a missense DCLRE1C variant with V-gene and J-gene trimming of TCR beta chains, and an independent cohort replicated the association.

Material: PBMCs. Here the chain combines TRBV28 and TRBJ1-2; TRBD1 aligns with 7 central bases. The TCR was taken from a female donor in good health and CMV-seronegative. The CDR3 loop reads CASRQGREGYTF. In nucleotide form, the sequence is TGTGCCAGCAGACAGGGGCGGGAAGGCTACACCTTC.